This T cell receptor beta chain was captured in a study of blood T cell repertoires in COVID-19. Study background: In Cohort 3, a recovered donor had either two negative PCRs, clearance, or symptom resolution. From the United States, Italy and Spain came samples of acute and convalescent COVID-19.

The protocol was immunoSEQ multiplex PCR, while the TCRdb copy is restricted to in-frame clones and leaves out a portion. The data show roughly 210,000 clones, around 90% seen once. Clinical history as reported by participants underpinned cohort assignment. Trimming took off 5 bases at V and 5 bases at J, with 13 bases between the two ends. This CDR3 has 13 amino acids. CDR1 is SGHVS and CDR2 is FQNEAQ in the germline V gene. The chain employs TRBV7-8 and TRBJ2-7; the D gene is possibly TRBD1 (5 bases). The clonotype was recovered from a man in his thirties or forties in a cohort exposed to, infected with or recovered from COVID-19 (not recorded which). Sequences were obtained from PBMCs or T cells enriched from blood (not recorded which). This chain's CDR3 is CASSGNLGDEQYF. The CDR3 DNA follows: TGTGCCAGCAGCGGGAACCTAGGGGACGAGCAGTACTTC.